The 15 T cell receptor beta chains given below trace back to one sample, sequenced in a study of cytomegalovirus exposure and HLA in healthy donors. In the PCR, 60 Vbeta and 13 Jbeta primers were used. Some clones are missing from TCRdb's copy, which holds only in-frame ones; the method was immunoSEQ multiplex PCR. The sample lists fewer than 200,000 clones, 71% occurring once. Material for sequencing was PBMCs. The source is a girl aged 10-17 years in good health and CMV-seronegative.

This clone has a handful of counts. The V gene is TRBV2, the J gene TRBJ2-7; 11 nucleotides agree with TRBD2. The V segment lost 6 bases and the J segment 6 bases; nucleotides outside the gene matches: 13. In germline, CDR1 is SNHLY, CDR2 FYNNEI. This CDR3 comprises 16 residues. For the CDR3, the DNA is TGTGCCAGCAGCTCAACTAGCGGGGGCCTACCTGGCGAGCAGTACTTC. Amino acid sequence: CASSSTSGGLPGEQYF.

In this sample, this clone turned up a few times. The genes are TRBV25-1 and TRBJ1-1, with 7 bases identical to TRBD1. CDR3 length: 15 amino acids. V was clipped by 4 bases and J by 4 bases; unmatched bases: 9. Germline values: CDR1 MGHDK, CDR2 SYGVNS. In nucleotides, the CDR3 is TGTGCCAGCAGTGTTAGACAGGGAGGAGGCACTGAAGCTTTCTTT. Amino acid sequence: CASSVRQGGGTEAFF.

The rearrangement links TRBV9 to TRBJ1-4, with D hard to call. This CDR3 contains 17 residues. The V gene's germline CDR1 is SGDLS and CDR2 YYNGEE. V was shortened by 0 bases and J by 7 bases, with 19 bases between the two germline ends. CDR3 protein: CASSVGISRGSGEKLFF. CDR3 nucleotides: TGTGCCAGCAGCGTAGGGATTTCTCGAGGCTCCGGTGAAAAACTGTTTTTT. Filled out from reference TRBV9 and TRBJ1-4, the complete variable domain reads DSGVTQTPKHLITATGQRVTLRCSPRSGDLSVYWYQQSLDQGLQFLIQYYNGEERAKGNILERFSAQQFPDLHSELNLSSLELGDSALYFCASSVGISRGSGEKLFFGSGTQLSVL.

This chain's CDR3 is CASSPSGTSQETQYF. The CDR3 nucleotides are TGTGCCAGCAGCCCCTCCGGGACTAGCCAAGAGACCCAGTACTTC. The rearrangement uses TRBV7-9 and TRBJ2-5, with 8 bases matching TRBD2. V was pared by 5 bases and J by 1 base, with 6 bases of the junction left unmatched. Germline V lookup: CDR1 SEHNR, CDR2 FQNEAQ (reference sequence). The CDR3 sequence is 15 residues long.

V and J are TRBV9 and TRBJ2-1; 14 bases are shared with TRBD2. The V and J ends lost 3 bases and 9 bases, in that order; junction bases with no gene match: 5. There are 15 residues in the CDR3. Germline CDR1 SGDLS, CDR2 YYNGEE. CDR3 DNA: TGTGCCAGCAGCGCCCGGACTAGCGGGGGGAGTGAGCAGTTCTTC. This sequence encodes CASSARTSGGSEQFF.

The chain links TRBV29-1 to TRBJ1-1, with 7 bases identical to TRBD1. CDR1 and CDR2 (germline): SQVTM, ANQGSEA. V lost 7 bases and J lost 0; bases outside the gene matches: 11. This CDR3 comprises 15 residues. Here the CDR3 reads CSAQQGIAMNTEAFF. The CDR3 nucleotides are TGCAGCGCCCAACAGGGGATTGCGATGAACACTGAAGCTTTCTTT.

This clone has just one count. This sequence joins TRBV7-6 and TRBJ2-7, with a possible D match to TRBD1 (7 bases). Germline V gene data show CDR1 as SGHVS and CDR2 as FNYEAQ. The CDR3 has 16 amino acids. V was clipped by 2 bases and J by 2 bases, with 16 bases between them. For the CDR3, the DNA is TGTGCCAGCAGCTTATTTTCAGGGGGGCAAGCCTACGAGCAGTACTTC. It codes for CASSLFSGGQAYEQYF.

The rearrangement uses TRBV6-6 and TRBJ2-1; D possibly corresponds to TRBD1 (6 bases). The germline V gene has CDR1 MNHNY and CDR2 SVGAGI (reference sequence). CDR3 length: 14 amino acids. V was cut by 8 bases and J by 0 bases, with 11 bases left in between. CDR3 residues: CASAGDNSYNEQFF. The CDR3 DNA sequence: TGTGCCAGCGCAGGGGACAACTCCTACAATGAGCAGTTCTTC.

The chain combines TRBV4-1 with TRBJ2-4; TRBD1 matches 12 bases. This CDR3 has 17 residues. Germline V gene sequence: CDR1 MGHRA, CDR2 YSYEKL. V trimming: 0 bases; J trimming: 2 bases; junction bases outside the gene matches: 2. The CDR3 DNA sequence: TGCGCCAGCAGCCAAGAGGGACAGGGGGCTACCAAAAACATTCAGTACTTC. Protein product: CASSQEGQGATKNIQYF.

This clone has only a few counts. V gene TRBV30 combines with J gene TRBJ1-2; D gene uncertain. CDR1 and CDR2 (germline): GTSNPN, SVGIG (reference sequence). Between the trimmed V and J ends, which lost 0 bases and 5 bases, there was a span of 7 bases. The CDR3 is 12 residues long. The CDR3 DNA follows: TGTGCCTGGAGTGTACCCGGTTATGGCTACACCTTC. Protein: CAWSVPGYGYTF.

The chain is built from TRBV11-2 and TRBJ2-3, with D hard to call. The germline V and J ends were trimmed by 1 base and 2 bases, with 4 bases remaining between them. CDR1 and CDR2 from the germline V gene are SGHAT and FQNNGV. The CDR3 sequence is 13 residues long. DNA of the CDR3: TGTGCCAGCAGCTTAGGGGCCACAGATACGCAGTATTTT. It codes for CASSLGATDTQYF. Filled out from reference TRBV11-2 and TRBJ2-3, the complete variable domain reads EAGVAQSPRYKIIEKRQSVAFWCNPISGHATLYWYQQILGQGPKLLIQFQNNGVVDDSQLPKDRFSAERLKGVDSTLKIQPAKLEDSAVYLCASSLGATDTQYFGPGTRLTVL.

This clone was seen a few times. This chain links TRBV6-1 with TRBJ1-2, with 9 bases identical to TRBD1. Trimming took 6 bases from V and 14 from J; bases not matched to a gene: 13. CDR3 length: 13 amino acids. CDR1 is MNHNS and CDR2 is SASEGT in the germline V gene. CDR3 loop: CASRTGTGNLRTF. CDR3 coding DNA: TGTGCCAGCAGGACCGGGACAGGGAACCTCAGGACCTTC.

This chain connects TRBV19 to TRBJ2-1, with TRBD2 identical over 12 bases. CDR3 size: 15 residues. CDR1 and CDR2 from the germline V gene are LNHDA and SQIVND (reference sequence). With 3 bases clipped from V and 5 bases from J, the junction kept 2 bases outside the gene matches. DNA of the CDR3: TGTGCCAGTAGTATGACTAGCGGGGGCCACAATGAGCAGTTCTTC. As protein: CASSMTSGGHNEQFF.

The rearrangement uses TRBV11-1 and TRBJ1-5; 10 nucleotides match TRBD1. Germline-derived CDR1 and CDR2 are SGHAT and FQDESV (reference sequence). The trim removed 4 bases at V and 3 bases at J, leaving 3 bases unmatched. The length of the CDR3 is 15 residues. CDR3: CASSSDRGNNQPQHF. DNA for the CDR3: TGTGCCAGCAGCTCGGACAGGGGGAACAATCAGCCCCAGCATTTT.

This rearrangement joins TRBV2 to TRBJ1-1; D remains unclear. Germline V lookup: CDR1 SNHLY, CDR2 FYNNEI. This CDR3 has 13 amino acids. V lost 4 bases, J lost 0 bases, and 6 bases lay in between. CDR3 sequence (DNA): TGTGCCAGCAGTGGCAGAATGAACACTGAAGCTTTCTTT. It encodes CASSGRMNTEAFF. The variable domain in full, with the rest retrieved from reference TRBV2 and TRBJ1-1, is EPEVTQTPSHQVTQMGQEVILRCVPISNHLYFYWYRQILGQKVEFLVSFYNNEISEKSEIFDDQFSVERPDGSNFTLKIRSTKLEDSAMYFCASSGRMNTEAFFGQGTRLTVV.